This T cell receptor beta chain was retrieved from a study of T cell responses to AZD1222 COVID-19 vaccine. With respect to this clone: The antigen is unknown.

Study observations and caveats: Reportedly, nearly half the spike-specific TCRs target unmutated variant regions.

Here immunoSEQ multiplex PCR was the method, and the copy in TCRdb shows in-frame clones only, minus some. The sample has about 110,000 clones, 92% seen once; the top ten hold about 2.5%. This CDR3 comprises 15 residues. V gave up 1 base and J gave up 2 bases; unmatched junction bases: 2. Germline V gene data show CDR1 as SGHTA and CDR2 as FQGNSA. The chain employs TRBV7-2 and TRBJ2-5; TRBD1 matches 9 bases. This TCR derives from an adult who received the AZD1222 COVID-19 vaccine. Material: peripheral blood, obtained 28 days after the second AZD1222 dose. The CDR3 spells CASSLGDRDQETQYF. In nucleotides, the CDR3 is TGTGCCAGCAGCTTAGGGGACAGGGATCAAGAGACCCAGTACTTC.